The rows below give T cell receptor beta chains drawn from one sample of a study of blood T cell repertoires in COVID-19. Measured with immunoSEQ multiplex PCR; TCRdb has only the in-frame clones, and not every one. The table has 150,000 to 160,000 clones, 84% seen once. The sequenced sample consisted of peripheral blood. These receptors were taken from a woman aged 45-65 years with acute or convalescent COVID-19. The CDR3 runs from the conserved cysteine through the conserved F or W. The D gene is left open where the match is weak. Rows may omit the clone size; those that give it use once, few, many or a size class.

DNA: TGCAGCGTCCCAGGGGGAACAGGGGCCAACGTCCTGACTTTC
CDR3: CSVPGGTGANVLTF
J: TRBJ2-6
size: .
D: TRBD1
V: TRBV29-1

DNA: TGTGCCAGCAGTGAAGCGCTTGGGCGGAGGGTAGCAATGAAGTACTTC
CDR3: CASSEALGRRVAMKYF
J: TRBJ2-7
size: few
D: .
V: TRBV2

DNA: TGTGCCAGCAGCTTTTTAGGCGGGAGGGAGACCCAGTACTTC
CDR3: CASSFLGGRETQYF
J: TRBJ2-5
size: .
D: TRBD2
V: TRBV5-6

DNA: TGCGCCAGCAGCTTGGAGCAGGGATCTAATTCACCCCTCCACTTT
CDR3: CASSLEQGSNSPLHF
J: TRBJ1-6
size: few
D: .
V: TRBV5-1

DNA: TGTGCCAGCAGTTGGGGGCGGGAGGCCGGGGAGCTGTTTTTT
CDR3: CASSWGREAGELFF
J: TRBJ2-2
size: .
D: TRBD2
V: TRBV6-6

DNA: TGCAGCGTTCGCGTCGGGGGGCGCTCCTACGAGCAGTACTTC
CDR3: CSVRVGGRSYEQYF
J: TRBJ2-7
size: .
D: .
V: TRBV29-1

DNA: TGCAGTGCTAGTCTGGGCATTAATGAAAAACTGTTTTTT
CDR3: CSASLGINEKLFF
J: TRBJ1-4
size: .
D: .
V: TRBV20-1

DNA: TGTGCCATCAGTCCTCAGGATGTCACTGAAGCTTTCTTT
CDR3: CAISPQDVTEAFF
J: TRBJ1-1
size: .
D: .
V: TRBV10-3

DNA: TGTGCCAGCATCGACTTCCAGAAAAATGGCTACACCTTC
CDR3: CASIDFQKNGYTF
J: TRBJ1-2
size: .
D: .
V: TRBV5-4

DNA: TGTGCCAGCAGTTACCATCAGAACACTGAAGCTTTCTTT
CDR3: CASSYHQNTEAFF
J: TRBJ1-1
size: .
D: .
V: TRBV6-5